These T cell receptor beta chains were read from a single sample in a study of T-cell memory formation after mild COVID-19. One entry per CDR3 protein, called by TCRdb with MiXCR from the 5' RACE reads. Found here are a few hundred thousand distinct CDR3 sequences, around 24% of them singletons; the top ten hold around 9%. Sequenced material: PBMCs or a T cell subset sorted from them (not recorded which). The receptors shown here come from an adult woman who had mild COVID-19 (a few samples of this study predate the infection). Cell type and time point are not known. CDR3s include the opening cysteine and the closing phenylalanine or tryptophan. A D gene is named only where the DNA matches it firmly. The size of a clone is reported for some rows only, either as once, few or many, or as a class for expanded clones.

J | D | V | size | CDR3 | DNA
TRBJ2-1 | TRBD2 | TRBV12-5 | many | CASGFLAGGRLGEQFF | TGTGCTAGTGGTTTTTTAGCGGGAGGACGATTAGGTGAGCAGTTCTTC
TRBJ1-5 | NA | TRBV5-5 | few | CASSSHGYGNQPQHF | TGTGCCAGCAGCTCCCATGGGTATGGCAATCAGCCCCAGCATTTT
TRBJ2-2 | NA | TRBV11-2 | few | CASSIGIGELFF | TGTGCCAGCAGCATAGGTATCGGGGAGCTGTTTTTT
TRBJ2-3 | NA | TRBV6-5 | few | CASSRRWGEASTDTQYF | TGTGCCAGCAGTCGCAGGTGGGGGGAGGCAAGCACAGATACGCAGTATTTT
TRBJ2-3 | TRBD2 | TRBV11-2 | NA | CASTLGPGGATYTQYF | TGTGCCAGCACCCTCGGACCGGGAGGCGCAACGTATACGCAGTATTTT
TRBJ2-7 | NA | TRBV7-9 | NA | CASNSDPLNEQYF | TGTGCCAGCAATTCTGACCCGCTTAACGAGCAGTACTTC
TRBJ2-5 | NA | TRBV5-1 | NA | CASSLNKQIQETQYF | TGCGCCAGCAGCTTGAACAAACAGATCCAAGAGACCCAGTACTTC
TRBJ2-5 | NA | TRBV9 | NA | CASSVGRGGQETQYF | TGTGCCAGCAGCGTAGGCAGGGGTGGCCAAGAGACCCAGTACTTC
TRBJ2-5 | TRBD2 | TRBV5-1 | NA | CASTTSGTKTQYF | TGCGCCAGCACGACTAGCGGGACGAAGACCCAGTACTTC
TRBJ1-1 | NA | TRBV5-1 | few | CASRTGATTTEAFF | TGCGCCAGCAGAACCGGGGCAACGACCACTGAAGCTTTCTTT
TRBJ2-7 | TRBD1 | TRBV30 | NA | CAGLQGQGRYF | TGTGCCGGGCTCCAAGGACAGGGCCGGTACTTC
TRBJ1-5 | TRBD1 | TRBV19 | NA | CASSPTGTGDRQPQHF | TGTGCCAGTAGCCCTACCGGGACAGGGGACCGGCAGCCCCAGCATTTT
TRBJ2-1 | NA | TRBV5-5 | NA | CASSLSKNEQFF | TGTGCCAGCAGCTTGTCGAAGAATGAGCAGTTCTTC
TRBJ1-2 | TRBD1 | TRBV20-1 | NA | CSARPRQGVGYGYTF | TGCAGTGCTAGACCCCGACAGGGGGTGGGCTATGGCTACACCTTC
TRBJ2-3 | TRBD2 | TRBV2 | NA | CASSEVPLAASTDTQYF | TGTGCCAGCAGTGAGGTTCCACTAGCGGCTAGCACAGATACGCAGTATTTT
TRBJ2-3 | TRBD2 | TRBV7-2 | NA | CASSSVLAGNTDTQYF | TGTGCCAGCAGCTCCGTACTAGCGGGGAACACAGATACGCAGTATTTT
TRBJ2-7 | TRBD2 | TRBV20-1 | NA | CSASSGRVEQYF | TGCAGTGCTAGTTCCGGGAGGGTCGAGCAGTACTTC
TRBJ2-1 | NA | TRBV12-3/TRBV12-4 | NA | CASRDLADNEQFF | TGTGCCAGCAGGGACTTGGCGGACAATGAGCAGTTCTTC
TRBJ2-7 | NA | TRBV4-1 | NA | CASSQDLADPYEQYF | TGCGCCAGCAGCCAAGACCTGGCAGACCCCTACGAGCAGTACTTC
TRBJ2-7 | TRBD1 | TRBV30 | NA | CAWSPTGGSYEQYF | TGTGCCTGGAGCCCGACAGGGGGGTCCTACGAGCAGTACTTC
TRBJ2-7 | NA | TRBV12-3/TRBV12-4 | NA | CASRPGPFYEQYF | TGTGCCAGCAGACCAGGACCCTTTTACGAGCAGTACTTC
TRBJ1-3 | NA | TRBV12-3/TRBV12-4 | NA | CASSFEGGMGNTIYF | TGTGCCAGCAGTTTTGAGGGGGGTATGGGAAACACCATATATTTT
TRBJ1-5 | TRBD1 | TRBV12-3/TRBV12-4 | many | CASSRTGGGNQPQHF | TGTGCCAGCAGTCGGACAGGGGGTGGCAATCAGCCCCAGCATTTT
TRBJ1-1 | NA | TRBV15 | NA | CATSRGGRAFF | TGTGCCACCAGCAGAGGTGGGAGGGCTTTCTTT
TRBJ2-7 | NA | TRBV7-2 | NA | CASSLEFRGAGDEQYF | TGTGCCAGCAGCTTAGAATTCCGGGGGGCGGGAGACGAGCAGTACTTC
TRBJ2-1 | TRBD2 | TRBV7-3 | many | CASSLGLAEYNEQFF | TGTGCCAGCAGCTTGGGGCTAGCGGAATACAATGAGCAGTTCTTC
TRBJ2-1 | NA | TRBV4-3 | NA | CASSQEFRDEQFF | TGCGCCAGCAGCCAAGAGTTCAGGGATGAGCAGTTCTTC
TRBJ1-5 | NA | TRBV12-3/TRBV12-4 | few | CASSRQSHNQPQHF | TGTGCCAGCAGTCGACAGAGCCACAATCAGCCCCAGCATTTT
TRBJ2-2 | TRBD2 | TRBV10-3 | NA | CAISDYGTSPNTGELFF | TGTGCCATCAGTGATTATGGGACTAGCCCGAACACCGGGGAGCTGTTTTTT
TRBJ1-1 | NA | TRBV5-5 | once | CASSVDSWNTEAFF | TGTGCCAGCAGCGTGGACAGTTGGAACACTGAAGCTTTCTTT
TRBJ2-1 | TRBD2 | TRBV18 | NA | CASSPVLAGGADNEQFF | TGTGCCAGCTCACCGGTTCTAGCGGGAGGCGCCGACAATGAGCAGTTCTTC
TRBJ2-1 | NA | TRBV6-4 | NA | CASSTGTKNEQFF | TGTGCCAGCAGTACCGGGACAAAGAATGAGCAGTTCTTC
TRBJ1-1 | TRBD1 | TRBV5-6 | few | CASSFLGTAMNTEAFF | TGTGCCAGCAGCTTTCTTGGGACAGCCATGAACACTGAAGCTTTCTTT
TRBJ1-4 | NA | TRBV6-5 | NA | CASSYLETNEKLFF | TGTGCCAGCAGTTACCTCGAGACTAATGAAAAACTGTTTTTT
TRBJ1-5 | NA | TRBV6-5 | NA | CASSYSISNQPQHF | TGTGCCAGCAGTTACTCAATTAGCAATCAGCCCCAGCATTTT
TRBJ1-2 | NA | TRBV12-3/TRBV12-4 | few | CASKPGGTDYGYTF | TGTGCCAGCAAACCGGGAGGGACTGACTATGGCTACACCTTC
TRBJ2-5 | NA | TRBV20-1 | NA | CSARVGGPVVETQYF | TGCAGTGCTAGAGTGGGGGGGCCAGTTGTTGAGACCCAGTACTTC
TRBJ2-3 | TRBD2 | TRBV5-1 | NA | CASSLGLAHTDTQYF | TGCGCCAGCAGCTTGGGACTAGCGCACACAGATACGCAGTATTTT
TRBJ1-6 | NA | TRBV27 | few | CASSSPALNSPLHF | TGTGCCAGCAGTTCTCCCGCACTTAATTCACCCCTCCACTTT
TRBJ1-5 | NA | TRBV3-1 | NA | CASSQGAPGGNQPQHF | TGTGCCAGCAGCCAAGGAGCCCCGGGGGGCAATCAGCCCCAGCATTTT
TRBJ1-5 | NA | TRBV12-3/TRBV12-4 | NA | CASSLNRAQPQHF | TGTGCCAGCAGTTTGAACCGAGCCCAGCCCCAGCATTTT
TRBJ1-2 | NA | TRBV5-1 | few | CASSARGDYGYTF | TGCGCCAGCAGCGCTAGGGGAGACTATGGCTACACCTTC
TRBJ2-2 | TRBD2 | TRBV4-1 | NA | CASSRPGGGANTGELFF | TGCGCCAGCAGCCGCCCGGGGGGGGGCGCGAACACCGGGGAGCTGTTTTTT
TRBJ2-1 | NA | TRBV29-1 | few | CSASSGPETEQFF | TGCAGCGCGTCCTCGGGGCCCGAAACAGAGCAGTTCTTC